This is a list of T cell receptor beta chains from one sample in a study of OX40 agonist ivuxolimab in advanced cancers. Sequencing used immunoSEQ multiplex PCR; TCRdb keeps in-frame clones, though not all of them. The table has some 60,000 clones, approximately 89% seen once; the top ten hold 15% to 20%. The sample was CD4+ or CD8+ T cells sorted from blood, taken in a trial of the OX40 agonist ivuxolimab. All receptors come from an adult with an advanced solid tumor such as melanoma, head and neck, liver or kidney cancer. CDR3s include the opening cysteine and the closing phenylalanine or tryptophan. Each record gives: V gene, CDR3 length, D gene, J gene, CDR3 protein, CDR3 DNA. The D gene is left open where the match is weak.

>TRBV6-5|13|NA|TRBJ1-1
CASSYSYGAEAFF
TGTGCCAGCAGTTACTCGTACGGAGCTGAAGCTTTCTTT
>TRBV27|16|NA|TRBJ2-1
CASKITGGLDYNEQFF
TGTGCCAGCAAGATAACGGGGGGCCTGGACTACAATGAGCAGTTCTTC
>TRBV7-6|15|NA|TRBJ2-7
CASSRGAGPSYEQYF
TGTGCCAGCAGTAGAGGGGCGGGCCCGTCCTACGAGCAGTACTTC
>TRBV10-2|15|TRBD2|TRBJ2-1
CASSGWLAGGIEQFF
TGCGCCAGCAGTGGGTGGCTAGCGGGGGGGATTGAGCAGTTCTTC
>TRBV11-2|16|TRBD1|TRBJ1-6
CASSLEGDRYNSPLHF
TGTGCCAGCAGCTTAGAGGGGGACAGATATAATTCACCCCTCCACTTT
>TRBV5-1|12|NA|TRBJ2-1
CASSPGGLQEFF
TGCGCCAGCAGCCCCGGGGGACTGCAGGAGTTCTTC
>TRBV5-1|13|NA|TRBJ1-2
CASSLPAYDGYTF
TGCGCCAGCAGTTTACCAGCTTACGATGGCTACACCTTC
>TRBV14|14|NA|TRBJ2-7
CASSHWTLPYEQYF
TGTGCCAGCAGCCATTGGACTCTTCCCTACGAGCAGTACTTC
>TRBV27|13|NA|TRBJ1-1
CASQGPVNAEAFF
TGTGCCAGCCAGGGGCCGGTAAACGCTGAAGCTTTCTTT
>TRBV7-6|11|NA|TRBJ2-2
CASRFAGELFF
TGTGCCAGCAGGTTCGCCGGGGAGCTGTTTTTT
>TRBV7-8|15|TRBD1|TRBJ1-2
CASSPGTGPYYGYTF
TGTGCCAGCAGCCCTGGGACAGGGCCTTACTATGGCTACACCTTC